This TCR beta chain was sequenced in a study of response to subunit inactivated influenza vaccine. V was shortened by 4 bases and J by 3 bases, with 4 bases between the two germline ends. This CDR3 is 12 amino acids long. The germline V gene has CDR1 SGHTA and CDR2 FQGNSA. This clonotype was observed a handful of times. Each CDR3 protein gets one entry after TCRdb re-called the RT-PCR reads with MiXCR. The sample consists of more than 600,000 distinct CDR3 sequences, about 18% of them appearing once. The input for sequencing was PBMCs from blood, taken approximately 5 days after vaccination. This receptor was obtained from a man in his fifties or sixties who received an inactivated influenza vaccine. V usage is TRBV7-2 and J usage is TRBJ1-5, with D unresolved. The CDR3 region has the DNA TGTGCCAGCAGCTGGTACAATCAGCCCCAGCATTTT. Amino acid sequence: CASSWYNQPQHF. Combining the CDR3 with reference TRBV7-2 and TRBJ1-5 gives the whole variable domain GAGVSQSPSNKVTEKGKDVELRCDPISGHTALYWYRQSLGQGLEFLIYFQGNSAPDKSGLPSDRFSAERTGGSVSTLTIQRTQQEDSAVYLCASSWYNQPQHFGDGTRLSIL.